Detailed here is one TCR beta chain. This specimen belongs to a study of neoadjuvant anti-PD-1 for oral cavity cancer. Trimming at V came to 2 bases and at J to 5 bases, leaving 14 bases not matched to a gene. Germline V gives CDR1 MNHNS, CDR2 SASEGT. This CDR3 is 20 amino acids long. Assay used: immunoSEQ multiplex PCR; TCRdb lists only in-frame clones, some missing. The data show about 13,000 clones, around 75% seen once. This receptor was obtained from a person aged 35 to 85 with oral cavity squamous cell carcinoma. This chain links TRBV6-1 with TRBJ2-5, with TRBD2 matching over 16 bases. The starting material was PBMCs, obtained before nivolumab (anti-PD-1) treatment. The CDR3: CASSETLAGTSGGARETQYF. CDR3 bases: TGTGCCAGCAGTGAAACCCTAGCGGGGACTAGCGGGGGGGCCAGGGAGACCCAGTACTTC.